A selection of T cell receptor beta chains follows, all from one sample in a study of cytomegalovirus exposure and HLA in healthy donors. The assay was immunoSEQ multiplex PCR, and TCRdb's table has in-frame clones only and misses some. The sample includes around 300,000 clones, roughly nine tenths of them seen just once. Sequencing was performed on PBMCs. The receptors were gathered from a woman aged 25 to 39 in good health and CMV-seropositive. CDR3s include the opening cysteine and the closing phenylalanine or tryptophan. A D gene is named only where the DNA matches it firmly. Size is omitted from some rows. Given values are once, few, many or a class for expanded clones.

j_gene | abundance | v_gene | d_gene | CDR3aa | CDR3nt
TRBJ2-7 | . | TRBV9 | . | CASSVGGHGEQYF | TGTGCCAGCAGCGTGGGGGGGCATGGCGAGCAGTACTTC
TRBJ1-6 | . | TRBV7-6 | . | CASSVGSGNSPLHF | TGTGCCAGCAGCGTCGGGAGTGGGAATTCACCCCTCCACTTT
TRBJ1-1 | . | TRBV19 | TRBD1 | CASSIVRQGLRVNTEAFF | TGTGCCAGTAGTATAGTCCGACAGGGTCTGAGGGTGAACACTGAAGCTTTCTTT
TRBJ2-2 | . | TRBV27 | . | CASSSGANTGELFF | TGTGCCAGCAGTTCAGGGGCGAACACCGGGGAGCTGTTTTTT
TRBJ2-7 | . | TRBV27 | . | CASSPTFSKPSYEQYF | TGTGCCAGCAGTCCCACCTTTTCTAAGCCGTCCTACGAGCAGTACTTC
TRBJ2-2 | . | TRBV2 | . | CASTGGSPNTGELFF | TGTGCCAGCACCGGGGGTAGCCCGAACACCGGGGAGCTGTTTTTT
TRBJ2-5 | . | TRBV29-1 | TRBD1 | CSANRGRGETQYF | TGCAGCGCAAACAGGGGGCGTGGGGAGACCCAGTACTTC
TRBJ1-4 | . | TRBV4-1 | TRBD1 | CASSQGQGGEKLFF | TGCGCCAGCAGCCAGGGACAGGGTGGTGAAAAACTGTTTTTT
TRBJ1-2 | few | TRBV28 | TRBD1 | CASSPDRANYGYTF | TGTGCCAGCAGTCCGGACAGGGCGAACTATGGCTACACCTTC
TRBJ2-7 | . | TRBV7-2 | . | CASNTPGPNPYEQYF | TGTGCCAGCAATACACCGGGACCAAATCCCTACGAGCAGTACTTC
TRBJ2-1 | . | TRBV4-3 | TRBD2 | CASSQATSGSNEQFF | TGCGCCAGCAGCCAAGCGACTAGCGGGAGCAATGAGCAGTTCTTC
TRBJ1-4 | . | TRBV9 | . | CASSIGTGNEKLFF | TGTGCCAGCAGCATCGGGACCGGGAATGAAAAACTGTTTTTT
TRBJ2-7 | . | TRBV5-1 | TRBD1 | CASSTLDRAEQYF | TGCGCCAGCAGCACCCTAGACAGGGCCGAGCAGTACTTC
TRBJ2-7 | . | TRBV2 | . | CASSPFRGSYEQYF | TGTGCCAGCAGCCCTTTTAGGGGTTCCTACGAGCAGTACTTC
TRBJ2-3 | . | TRBV7-2 | TRBD2 | CASSYPTSGRNPDTQYF | TGTGCCAGCAGCTACCCGACTAGCGGGAGGAACCCAGATACGCAGTATTTT
TRBJ2-7 | . | TRBV14 | . | CASSSHGLTSYEQYF | TGTGCCAGCAGCTCCCACGGCCTAACCTCCTACGAGCAGTACTTC
TRBJ1-2 | . | TRBV7-2 | . | CASSLEGYGYTF | TGTGCCAGCAGCCTTGAAGGCTATGGCTACACCTTC
TRBJ2-2 | . | TRBV11-3 | . | CASSMHTGELFF | TGTGCCAGCAGCATGCACACCGGGGAGCTGTTTTTT
TRBJ2-5 | . | TRBV7-3 | . | CASSLRRGETQYF | TGTGCCAGCAGCTTAAGGCGCGGGGAGACCCAGTACTTC
TRBJ2-7 | . | TRBV27 | TRBD1 | CASWTGGIEQYF | TGTGCCAGCTGGACAGGGGGCATCGAGCAGTACTTC
TRBJ2-7 | few | TRBV4-2 | . | CASSQSHKLSVSYEQYF | TGTGCCAGCAGCCAAAGCCACAAACTCTCCGTTTCCTACGAGCAGTACTTC
TRBJ2-5 | . | TRBV27 | . | CASSPRGRQETQYF | TGTGCCAGCAGTCCCCGGGGCAGGCAAGAGACCCAGTACTTC
TRBJ2-3 | . | TRBV11-2 | TRBD2 | CASSLRTSGGHTDTQYF | TGTGCCAGCAGCCTCAGGACTAGCGGGGGGCATACAGATACGCAGTATTTT
TRBJ1-1 | . | TRBV5-4 | . | CASSLRGGPEAFF | TGTGCCAGCAGCTTGCGGGGTGGCCCTGAAGCTTTCTTT
TRBJ1-4 | . | TRBV27 | . | CASRSNEKLFF | TGTGCCAGCAGGAGTAATGAAAAACTGTTTTTT
TRBJ2-7 | . | TRBV5-6 | TRBD2 | CASSLHTSGDQITYEQYF | TGTGCCAGCAGCTTGCACACTAGCGGAGACCAAATAACCTACGAGCAGTACTTC
TRBJ2-5 | once | TRBV4-1 | . | CASSQVFIGQETQYF | TGCGCCAGCAGCCAAGTATTTATTGGACAAGAGACCCAGTACTTC
TRBJ2-2 | . | TRBV15 | TRBD1 | CATSRTGQGMVGELFF | TGTGCCACCAGCAGAACCGGACAGGGGATGGTCGGGGAGCTGTTTTTT
TRBJ1-6 | few | TRBV27 | . | CASSLSPGGINSPLHF | TGTGCCAGCAGTTTATCCCCCGGGGGGATTAATTCACCCCTCCACTTT
TRBJ1-4 | . | TRBV9 | TRBD1 | CASSEGQGGSKLFF | TGTGCCAGCAGCGAGGGACAGGGGGGTTCGAAACTGTTTTTT
TRBJ1-3 | . | TRBV9 | . | CASSADESSGNTIYF | TGTGCCAGCAGCGCGGACGAGAGCTCTGGAAACACCATATATTTT
TRBJ2-7 | . | TRBV21-1 | . | CASSKVLTMGLWRVSYEQYF | TGTGCCAGCAGCAAAGTGCTGACTATGGGACTTTGGCGGGTCTCCTACGAGCAGTACTTC
TRBJ1-1 | few | TRBV20-1 | . | CSAQLNWAFF | TGCAGTGCCCAACTGAATTGGGCTTTCTTT
TRBJ1-5 | few | TRBV4-1 | . | CASSQVVQGNQPQHF | TGCGCCAGCAGCCAAGTAGTACAGGGTAATCAGCCCCAGCATTTT
TRBJ1-5 | . | TRBV5-1 | . | CASSLVGNSNQPQHF | TGCGCCAGCAGCTTGGTTGGGAATAGCAATCAGCCCCAGCATTTT
TRBJ2-1 | . | TRBV20-1 | . | CSARLGNEQFF | TGCAGTGCTAGGTTGGGAAATGAGCAGTTCTTC